The TCR beta chain described here comes from a study of CD8+ T cells in alopecia areata. Study details: Treated patients received oral tofacitinib, 5 to 10 mg twice daily. Study-level results: Lesional tissue from the scalp (especially in alopecia totalis/universalis) showed higher clonality than normal scalp. Normal skin contains resident alphabeta T cells, and these are also sequenced in scalp samples. With one nonresponder, baseline CD8+ expansion's link to response remains uncertain.

Investigators isolated RNA and reverse transcribed it into cDNA to act as the sequencing template. The table came from immunoSEQ multiplex PCR; TCRdb's copy has only in-frame clones and leaves some out. This sample carries around 270,000 clones, 58% of them seen once, and the ten largest clones take about 1.8%. Treatment indicated: oral pan-JAK inhibitor, 5-10 mg twice daily. A note on this clone: What it binds is not known.

Germline assignment: CDR1 SEHNR and CDR2 FQNEAQ (reference sequence). This CDR3 contains 13 residues. The germline V and J ends were trimmed by 7 bases and 2 bases, with 12 bases remaining between them. The rearrangement joins TRBV7-9 to TRBJ2-7; no clear D gene. The source was CD4+ T cells sorted from blood, collected at week 24, from a patient treated with tofacitinib. The clonotype originates from a human donor with alopecia areata. In nucleotides, the CDR3 is TGTGCCAGCAACTATGACTTAACCTACGAGCAGTACTTC. This encodes CASNYDLTYEQYF.